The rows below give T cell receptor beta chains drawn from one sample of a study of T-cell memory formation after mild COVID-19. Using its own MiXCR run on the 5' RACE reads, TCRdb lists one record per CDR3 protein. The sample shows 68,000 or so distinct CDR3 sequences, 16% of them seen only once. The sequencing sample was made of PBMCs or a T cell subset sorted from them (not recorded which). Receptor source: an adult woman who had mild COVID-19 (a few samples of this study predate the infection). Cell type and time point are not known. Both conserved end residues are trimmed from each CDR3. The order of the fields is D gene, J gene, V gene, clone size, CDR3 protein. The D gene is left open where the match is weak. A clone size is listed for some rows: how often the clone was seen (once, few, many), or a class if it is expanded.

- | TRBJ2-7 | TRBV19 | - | ASIDGAYEQY
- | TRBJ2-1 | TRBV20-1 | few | SARETGLGAWGEQF
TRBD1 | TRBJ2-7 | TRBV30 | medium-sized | AWGQAYEQY
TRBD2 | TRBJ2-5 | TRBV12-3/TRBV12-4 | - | ASSSGGLEYQETQY
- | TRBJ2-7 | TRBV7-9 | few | ASSLPHSGLLTEQY
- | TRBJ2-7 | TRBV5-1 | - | ASSFTGSSYEQY
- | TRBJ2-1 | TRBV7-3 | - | ASSLYVPPGNEQF
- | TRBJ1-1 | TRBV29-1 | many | SVVGQLTEAF
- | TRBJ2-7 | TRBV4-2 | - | ASSQEPGYYYEQY
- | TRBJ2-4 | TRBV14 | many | ASSHNEDYGDIQY
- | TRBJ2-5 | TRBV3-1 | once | ASSQEPGSVETQY
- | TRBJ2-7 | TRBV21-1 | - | ASSRSWTGGIIHEQY
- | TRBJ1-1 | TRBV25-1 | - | ASSDGHPNTEAF
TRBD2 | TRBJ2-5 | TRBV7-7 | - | ASSLVPPLAEYQETQY
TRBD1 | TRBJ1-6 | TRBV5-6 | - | ASSLGDQGVYNSPLH
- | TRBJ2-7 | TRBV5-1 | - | ASSSGQERFYEQY
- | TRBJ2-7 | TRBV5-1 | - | ASTSDEGGLSYEQY
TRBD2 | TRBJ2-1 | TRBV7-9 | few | ASRTSEPYNEQF
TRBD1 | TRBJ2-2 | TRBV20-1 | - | SADSGQGYGELF
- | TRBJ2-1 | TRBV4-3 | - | ASRRSGSSYNEQF
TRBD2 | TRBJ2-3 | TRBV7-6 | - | ASSLGGGGGADTQY
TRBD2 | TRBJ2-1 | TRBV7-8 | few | ASSLAETSGYYNEQF
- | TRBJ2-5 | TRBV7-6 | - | ASTNEEAQY
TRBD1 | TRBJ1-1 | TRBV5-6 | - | ASSLPGTANTEAF
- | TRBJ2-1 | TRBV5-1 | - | ASSLAPDEQF
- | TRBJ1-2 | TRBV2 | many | ASSEWSGAMNYGYT
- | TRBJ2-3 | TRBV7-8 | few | ASSPLGADTQY
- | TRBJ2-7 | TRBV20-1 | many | SAQTGSYEQY
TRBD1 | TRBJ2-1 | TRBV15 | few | ATSRARLTGVYNEQF
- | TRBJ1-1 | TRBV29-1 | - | SVEDTARGSTEAF
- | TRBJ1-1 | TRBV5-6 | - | ASSLRGVGNTEAF
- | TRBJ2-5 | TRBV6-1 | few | ASSSPQGFD
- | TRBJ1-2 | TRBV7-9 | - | ASSSLGGDGYT
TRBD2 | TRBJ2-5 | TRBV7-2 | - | ASSDGLAGEVYETQY
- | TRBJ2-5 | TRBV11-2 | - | ASSFEQSETQY
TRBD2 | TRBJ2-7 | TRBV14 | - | ASSQGPSGGAYEQY
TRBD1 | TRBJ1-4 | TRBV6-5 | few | ASSKGQGGEKLF
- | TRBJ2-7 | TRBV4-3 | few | ASSQAQGVGGYEQY
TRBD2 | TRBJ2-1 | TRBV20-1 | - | SANRLAGVNEQF
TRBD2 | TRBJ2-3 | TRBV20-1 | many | SARDRAGGDTDTQY
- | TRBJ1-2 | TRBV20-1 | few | SARVAGEIFGYT
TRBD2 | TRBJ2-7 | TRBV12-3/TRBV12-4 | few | ASSSTGLAGVSEQY
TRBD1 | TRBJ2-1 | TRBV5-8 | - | ASSLTGTGSYNEQF
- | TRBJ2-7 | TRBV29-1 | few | SVLGGRPYEQY
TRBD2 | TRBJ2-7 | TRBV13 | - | ASSLVGLAVAYEQY
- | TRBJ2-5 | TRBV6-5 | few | ASSYSRETQY
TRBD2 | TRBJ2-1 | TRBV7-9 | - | ASSLWTSGGYEQF
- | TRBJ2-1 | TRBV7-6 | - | ASSLGIGSSYNEQF
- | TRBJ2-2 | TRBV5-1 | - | ASSLVETGELF
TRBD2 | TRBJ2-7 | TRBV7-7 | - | ASSPTSAGSYEQY
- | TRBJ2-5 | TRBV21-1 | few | ASSLFLTVLSETQY
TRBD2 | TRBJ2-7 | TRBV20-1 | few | SATERDLLYEQY
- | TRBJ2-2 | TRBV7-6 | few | ASSLDRGWTGELF
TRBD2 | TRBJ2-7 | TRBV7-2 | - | ASSSSGGAAYEQY
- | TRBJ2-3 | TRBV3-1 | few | ASSQVETVSTDTQY